Listed here are 5 T cell receptor beta chains from one sample, sequenced in a study of Tregs in tolerant kidney transplant recipients. TCRdb's table, derived via immunoSEQ multiplex PCR, lists solely in-frame clones and lacks some. The sample holds roughly 250,000 clones; approximately 84% are singletons and the top ten take 0.5% to 0.65%. Material: CD4+ T cells from blood. Receptor source: a human donor in good health.

The rearrangement joins TRBV7-8 to TRBJ1-1, with 10 bases aligning to TRBD1. V lost 3 bases and J lost 3; bases outside the gene matches: 1. CDR3 length equals 14 residues. From germline, CDR1 is SGHVS and CDR2 FQNEAQ. The CDR3 reads CASSLTGGYTEAFF. The CDR3 DNA sequence: TGTGCCAGCAGCTTGACAGGGGGCTACACTGAAGCTTTCTTT.

This clone was seen a single time. The V and J genes are TRBV11-2 and TRBJ2-4; D unclear. CDR1 SGHAT and CDR2 FQNNGV come from the germline V gene. CDR3 size: 13 residues. V was shortened by 1 base and J by 2 bases, with 3 bases between the two germline ends. CDR3 amino acids: CASSLGPKNIQYF. The CDR3, as DNA: TGTGCCAGCAGCTTAGGTCCCAAAAACATTCAGTACTTC.

The rearrangement links TRBV7-6 to TRBJ1-4, with D unresolved. The CDR3 is made up of 15 amino acids. Germline V gene sequence: CDR1 SGHVS, CDR2 FNYEAQ. V dropped 5 bases and J dropped 1 base, with 11 bases sitting between them. CDR3 sequence reads: CASSPKTRTNEKLFF. As DNA, the CDR3 is TGTGCCAGCAGCCCGAAGACAAGAACTAATGAAAAACTGTTTTTT.

The CDR3 spells CASSPGTSPWNEQFF. The CDR3 DNA follows: TGTGCCAGCAGCCCCGGGACTAGCCCGTGGAATGAGCAGTTCTTC. The chain recombines TRBV6-5 with TRBJ2-1; 9 bases align to TRBD2. The trim removed 6 bases at V and 7 bases at J, leaving 10 bases unmatched. Per the germline V gene, CDR1 is MNHEY and CDR2 is SVGAGI. The CDR3 extends over 15 amino acids.

Only a few counts were recorded for this clone. The chain recombines TRBV5-1 with TRBJ2-3, with TRBD2 as a possible D gene (6 bases). V lost 0 bases and J lost 0, with 11 bases in between. The CDR3 contains 16 residues. The germline V gene encodes CDR1 SGHRS and CDR2 YFSETQ. DNA of the CDR3: TGCGCCAGCAGCTTGGTAGCCAGCGGGAGCACAGATACGCAGTATTTT. It yields the protein CASSLVASGSTDTQYF.